This T cell receptor beta chain was recorded in a study of OX40 agonist ivuxolimab in advanced cancers. Study at large: Previous treatment with anti-PD-1, anti-PD-L1 or anti-CTLA-4 therapy was allowed; about 40% had received some.

The table lists this clone with a count of one. Patients with autoimmune history or systemic immunosuppression were excluded. The protocol was immunoSEQ multiplex PCR, while the TCRdb copy is restricted to in-frame clones and leaves out a portion. The sample carries roughly 61,000 clones, 87% recorded once. This receptor was identified in an adult with an advanced solid tumor such as melanoma, head and neck, liver or kidney cancer. Sequenced material: CD4+ or CD8+ T cells sorted from blood, taken in a trial of the OX40 agonist ivuxolimab.

CDR3: CASSPDRATGNTIYF. In nucleotides, the CDR3 is TGTGCCAGCTCCCCGGACAGGGCGACGGGAAACACCATATATTTT. The chain employs TRBV18 and TRBJ1-3; 8 bases are a match to TRBD1. Trimming cost V 6 bases and J 4 bases; bases outside gene matches: 8. Germline V gene lookup returns CDR1 KGHSH and CDR2 LQKENI. The CDR3 has 15 amino acids.